This is a list of T cell receptor beta chains from one sample in a study of T cells after yellow fever vaccination. TCRdb reprocessed the 5' RACE reads via MiXCR and lists one record per CDR3 protein. The sample includes roughly 330,000 distinct CDR3 sequences, almost 4% of them seen just once. Here the sequenced sample was PBMCs, taken 5 days after the yellow fever booster vaccination. These receptors all stem from a man younger than 35 who received the YFV17D yellow fever vaccine. Both conserved end residues are part of each CDR3. The D gene is left open where the match is weak. Size is omitted from some rows. Given values are once, few, many or a class for expanded clones.

V gene	D gene	clone size	J gene	CDR3 protein	CDR3 DNA
TRBV6-5	NA	many	TRBJ1-4	CASQPLGATNEKLFF	TGTGCCAGCCAGCCCCTAGGAGCAACTAATGAAAAACTGTTTTTT
TRBV7-2	NA	many	TRBJ2-7	CASSTTYEQYF	TGTGCCAGCAGCACCACCTACGAGCAGTACTTC
TRBV19	NA	many	TRBJ1-2	CATTSGPRGNGYTF	TGTGCCACCACGAGCGGCCCTCGCGGAAATGGCTACACCTTC
TRBV12-3/TRBV12-4	NA	NA	TRBJ1-2	CASSLVRRFYGYTF	TGTGCCAGCAGTTTGGTAAGACGGTTCTATGGCTACACCTTC
TRBV5-1	NA	many	TRBJ1-5	CASSLDLNQPQHF	TGCGCCAGCAGCTTGGATCTTAATCAGCCCCAGCATTTT
TRBV7-2	NA	many	TRBJ2-5	CASSLPWAGMGETQYF	TGTGCCAGCAGCCTCCCCTGGGCAGGGATGGGAGAGACCCAGTACTTC
TRBV7-3	NA	many	TRBJ2-1	CASSFVPLDEQFF	TGTGCCAGCAGCTTCGTCCCCCTCGATGAGCAGTTCTTC
TRBV19	NA	few	TRBJ1-5	CASSPASGFNQPQHF	TGTGCCAGTAGTCCCGCCTCTGGGTTCAATCAGCCCCAGCATTTT
TRBV7-9	TRBD1	many	TRBJ1-1	CASSLFGTGGNTEAFF	TGTGCCAGCAGCTTATTTGGGACAGGGGGGAACACTGAAGCTTTCTTT
TRBV7-7	TRBD2	few	TRBJ2-1	CASSPRVGLAGTYNEQFF	TGTGCCAGCAGCCCCAGAGTGGGACTAGCGGGGACCTACAATGAGCAGTTCTTC
TRBV7-2	TRBD1	few	TRBJ1-2	CASSGQGIYGYTF	TGTGCCAGCAGCGGACAGGGGATCTATGGCTACACCTTC
TRBV27	NA	NA	TRBJ2-3	CASSLYLGTDTQYF	TGTGCCAGCAGTTTATACCTGGGGACAGATACGCAGTATTTT
TRBV11-3	TRBD1	many	TRBJ2-1	CASSLEQGGSSSYNEQFF	TGTGCCAGCAGCTTAGAACAGGGGGGCTCCAGCTCCTACAATGAGCAGTTCTTC
TRBV10-3	NA	few	TRBJ2-3	CAISRVEGDTQYF	TGTGCCATCAGCCGGGTGGAGGGGGATACGCAGTATTTT
TRBV24-1	TRBD2	many	TRBJ2-1	CATSDAGLAGEQFF	TGTGCCACCAGTGATGCCGGACTAGCGGGTGAGCAGTTCTTC
TRBV24-1	TRBD1	NA	TRBJ1-2	CATSDLESRTGPLNYGYTF	TGTGCCACCAGTGATTTAGAGTCGAGGACAGGGCCTCTTAACTATGGCTACACCTTC
TRBV6-2/TRBV6-3	TRBD2	NA	TRBJ2-1	CASSSTSGGPRYNEQFF	TGTGCCAGCAGTTCCACTAGCGGGGGACCCAGGTACAATGAGCAGTTCTTC
TRBV4-1	NA	NA	TRBJ1-4	CASSQVPGEKLFF	TGCGCCAGCAGCCAAGTCCCAGGAGAAAAACTGTTTTTT
TRBV19	NA	NA	TRBJ1-1	CASSTTGNTEAFF	TGTGCCAGTAGTACTACAGGGAACACTGAAGCTTTCTTT
TRBV9	TRBD2	many	TRBJ2-1	CASSVGIAGGPSNEQFF	TGTGCCAGCAGCGTAGGGATAGCGGGGGGGCCGAGTAATGAGCAGTTCTTC
TRBV7-9	NA	many	TRBJ1-6	CASSPLSWASNSPLHF	TGTGCCAGCAGCCCCCTTAGTTGGGCCTCCAATTCACCCCTCCACTTT
TRBV9	NA	few	TRBJ2-1	CASSSSPRRGPGRADNEQFF	TGTGCCAGCAGCTCTTCACCCCGCCGGGGTCCAGGTAGGGCCGATAATGAGCAGTTCTTC
TRBV12-3/TRBV12-4	NA	many	TRBJ2-5	CASSPTWTKETQYF	TGTGCCAGCAGTCCCACCTGGACAAAAGAGACCCAGTACTTC
TRBV9	TRBD1	NA	TRBJ1-3	CASSRSRGRAGNTIYF	TGTGCCAGCAGCCGGTCCAGGGGGCGCGCTGGAAACACCATATATTTT
TRBV21-1	NA	few	TRBJ1-2	CASTATGCGYTF	TGTGCCAGCACCGCGACGGGTTGCGGCTACACCTTC
TRBV6-4	TRBD1	many	TRBJ2-2	CASSGTGTGELFF	TGTGCCAGCAGTGGGACAGGCACCGGGGAGCTGTTTTTT
TRBV5-1	NA	few	TRBJ2-2	CASSGWRTEGSGELFF	TGCGCCAGCAGCGGCTGGCGAACAGAAGGATCCGGGGAGCTGTTTTTT
TRBV20-1	NA	NA	TRBJ1-1	CSASHENTEAFF	TGCAGTGCTAGTCATGAGAACACTGAAGCTTTCTTT
TRBV6-5	TRBD2	few	TRBJ2-5	CASKPGLAGTQYF	TGTGCCAGCAAACCCGGACTAGCTGGGACCCAGTACTTC
TRBV5-1	NA	many	TRBJ2-1	CASQQASSYNEQFF	TGCGCCAGCCAACAAGCCTCATCTTACAATGAGCAGTTCTTC
TRBV5-1	NA	many	TRBJ2-5	CASARMVEETQYF	TGCGCCAGCGCACGAATGGTGGAAGAGACCCAGTACTTC
TRBV5-6	NA	few	TRBJ2-5	CASSLVQRYERETQYF	TGTGCCAGCAGCTTGGTACAGAGGTACGAAAGGGAGACCCAGTACTTC
TRBV6-5	TRBD1	NA	TRBJ2-6	CASSYRGTGAGANVLTF	TGTGCCAGCAGTTACAGAGGGACAGGGGCGGGGGCCAACGTCCTGACTTTC
TRBV29-1	NA	many	TRBJ1-1	CSVDSDLNTEAFF	TGCAGCGTTGATTCAGATTTGAACACTGAAGCTTTCTTT
TRBV7-6	NA	NA	TRBJ2-7	CASSRSSGTVYEQYF	TGTGCCAGCAGTCGCTCCTCCGGGACGGTCTACGAGCAGTACTTC
TRBV6-6	NA	many	TRBJ2-2	CASSVNPGELFF	TGTGCCAGCAGTGTTAACCCGGGGGAGCTGTTTTTT
TRBV6-1	NA	many	TRBJ1-5	CATTGDSNQPQHF	TGTGCCACCACCGGAGATAGCAATCAGCCCCAGCATTTT
TRBV5-6	NA	few	TRBJ2-1	CASSLAPTNEQFF	TGTGCCAGCAGCTTGGCCCCAACGAATGAGCAGTTCTTC
TRBV12-3/TRBV12-4	NA	NA	TRBJ1-2	CASIQGLGYGYTF	TGTGCCAGCATCCAGGGTTTAGGCTATGGCTACACCTTC
TRBV18	NA	many	TRBJ2-5	CASSVGRDYQETQYF	TGTGCCAGCTCAGTGGGACGGGACTACCAAGAGACCCAGTACTTC
TRBV11-1	TRBD2	many	TRBJ2-3	CASSRRTSGDTQYF	TGTGCCAGCAGCAGACGGACTAGCGGGGATACGCAGTATTTT
TRBV20-1	NA	NA	TRBJ2-3	CSAGGYTDTQYF	TGCAGTGCTGGGGGCTACACGGATACGCAGTATTTT
TRBV4-1	NA	few	TRBJ1-3	CASSQEHMTGRNTIYF	TGCGCCAGCAGCCAAGAACATATGACAGGAAGGAACACCATATATTTT
TRBV2	NA	NA	TRBJ1-1	CASSVEDLPRTEAFF	TGTGCCAGCAGTGTGGAGGACCTTCCGAGGACTGAAGCTTTCTTT
TRBV28	NA	many	TRBJ2-5	CASSSHMETQYF	TGTGCCAGCAGTTCACATATGGAGACCCAGTACTTC
TRBV9	NA	many	TRBJ2-1	CASSGRGPNEQFF	TGTGCCAGCAGCGGTCGGGGGCCCAATGAGCAGTTCTTC
TRBV20-1	NA	NA	TRBJ2-4	CSARPVGTLAKNIQYF	TGCAGTGCTCGGCCCGTTGGCACCCTAGCCAAAAACATTCAGTACTTC
TRBV29-1	TRBD1	NA	TRBJ1-2	CSAATGAGHGYTF	TGCAGCGCCGCGACAGGGGCGGGTCATGGCTACACCTTC
TRBV7-7	TRBD1	many	TRBJ2-5	CASIQGQGGTQYF	TGTGCCAGCATCCAGGGACAGGGAGGGACCCAGTACTTC
TRBV5-1	NA	many	TRBJ1-1	CASSRGQLNTEAFF	TGCGCCAGCAGCCGCGGACAGTTGAACACTGAAGCTTTCTTT
TRBV29-1	NA	many	TRBJ2-5	CSVAGGDKWETQYF	TGCAGCGTTGCCGGGGGCGATAAGTGGGAGACCCAGTACTTC
TRBV6-5	TRBD1	NA	TRBJ1-2	CASSNLGQGSVTF	TGTGCCAGCAGTAACCTAGGACAGGGCTCGGTCACCTTC
TRBV19	NA	NA	TRBJ2-7	CASSPGSGNYEQYF	TGTGCCAGTAGTCCGGGATCAGGAAACTACGAGCAGTACTTC
TRBV20-1	NA	many	TRBJ2-3	CSANVPHRGFTDTQYF	TGCAGTGCGAACGTACCGCACCGGGGGTTCACAGATACGCAGTATTTT